This TCR beta chain was sequenced during a study of blood T cell repertoires in COVID-19. Overall study: The analysed material was cDNA or gDNA that came from T cells, B-cell-depleted T cells, or PBMCs.

Authors' methods: How many nucleated cells were present was estimated from reference gene primer amplification. TCRdb keeps only in-frame clones here, not all; method: immunoSEQ multiplex PCR. Clone size and V and J calls were adopted from that table, with D and trimming inferred from the DNA. Of roughly 90,000 clones listed, over 70% are singletons. The V and J ends lost 3 bases and 2 bases respectively, with 11 bases between them. CDR3 length: 14 residues. Germline lookup yields CDR1 MNHEY and CDR2 SMNVEV (reference sequence). This clonotype originated in a human donor in a cohort sampled during active COVID-19. The sequenced sample consisted of peripheral blood. The rearrangement joins TRBV27 to TRBJ2-7; the D gene is possibly TRBD1 (6 bases). The CDR3 spells CASSFEGDAYEQYF. For the CDR3, the DNA is TGTGCCAGCAGTTTCGAGGGGGATGCCTACGAGCAGTACTTC.